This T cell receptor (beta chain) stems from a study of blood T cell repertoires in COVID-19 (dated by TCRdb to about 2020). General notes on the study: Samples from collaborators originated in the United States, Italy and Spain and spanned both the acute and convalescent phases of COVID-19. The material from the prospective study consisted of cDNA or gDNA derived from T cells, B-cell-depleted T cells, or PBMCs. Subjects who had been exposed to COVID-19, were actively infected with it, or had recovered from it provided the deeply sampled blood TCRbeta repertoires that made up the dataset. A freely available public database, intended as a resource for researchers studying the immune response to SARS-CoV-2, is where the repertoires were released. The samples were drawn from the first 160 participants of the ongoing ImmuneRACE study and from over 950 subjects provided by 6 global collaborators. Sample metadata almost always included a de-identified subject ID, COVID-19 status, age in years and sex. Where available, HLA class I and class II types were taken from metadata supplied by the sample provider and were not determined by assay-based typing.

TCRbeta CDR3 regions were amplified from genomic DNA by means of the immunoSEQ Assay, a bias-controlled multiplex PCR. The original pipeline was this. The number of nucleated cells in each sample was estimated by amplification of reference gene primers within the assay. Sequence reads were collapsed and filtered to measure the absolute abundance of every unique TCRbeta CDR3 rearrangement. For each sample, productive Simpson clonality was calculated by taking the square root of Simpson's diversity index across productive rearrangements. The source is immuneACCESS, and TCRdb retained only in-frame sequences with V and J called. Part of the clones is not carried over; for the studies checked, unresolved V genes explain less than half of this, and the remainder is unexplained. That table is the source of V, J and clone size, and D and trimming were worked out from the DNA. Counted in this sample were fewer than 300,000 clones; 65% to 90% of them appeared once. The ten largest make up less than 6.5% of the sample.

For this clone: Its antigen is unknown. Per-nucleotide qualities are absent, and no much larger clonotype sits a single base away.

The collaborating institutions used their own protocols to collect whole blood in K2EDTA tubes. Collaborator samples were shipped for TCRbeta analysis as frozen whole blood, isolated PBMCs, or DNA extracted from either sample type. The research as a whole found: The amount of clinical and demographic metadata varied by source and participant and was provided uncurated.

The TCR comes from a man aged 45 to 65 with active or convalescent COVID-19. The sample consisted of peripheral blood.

The CDR3 has the sequence CASSHHPAPRAGDGDEQFF. Here is the DNA: TGTGCCAGCAGCCATCACCCGGCCCCCAGGGCAGGGGACGGGGATGAGCAGTTCTTC. The V and J segments used are TRBV9 and TRBJ2-1; a weak D assignment points to TRBD1 (6 bases agree). Spanning cysteine to phenylalanine, the CDR3 consists of 19 amino acids. Solely the CDR3 DNA is kept, with 57 bases framed from the first base. Between the V and J ends, shortened by 4 bases and 8 bases respectively, the junction contains 31 bases. Reading the germline V gene gives CDR1 SGDLS and CDR2 YYNGEE.